Listed below are T cell receptor beta chains from one sample, sequenced in a study of blood T cell repertoires in COVID-19. The assay was immunoSEQ multiplex PCR, and TCRdb's table has in-frame clones only and misses some. This sample has roughly 150,000 clones, with about 83% found just once. The sample comprised peripheral blood. The receptors here all came from a man in his 60s with acute or convalescent COVID-19. Each CDR3 is given without its conserved first and last residue. A D gene is named only where the DNA matches it firmly.

V gene	D gene	J gene	CDR3 protein
TRBV4-1	-	TRBJ2-1	ASRGGSSYNEQF
TRBV5-8	TRBD1	TRBJ2-5	ASSYGQVQETQY
TRBV5-1	TRBD1	TRBJ1-1	ASSQQGAYTEAF
TRBV7-9	-	TRBJ2-3	ASSLVAGADTQY
TRBV18	-	TRBJ1-3	ASSPRRGVTSGNTIY
TRBV2	-	TRBJ1-1	ASSAGFTEAF
TRBV29-1	-	TRBJ1-2	SVVDRTDYGYT
TRBV5-1	-	TRBJ1-2	ASRREGGYGYT
TRBV30	TRBD1	TRBJ1-1	AWSSGQDTEAF
TRBV24-1	TRBD1	TRBJ1-5	ATEDRRGQPQH
TRBV6-6	TRBD1	TRBJ1-1	ASSLQGVEAF
TRBV10-3	-	TRBJ2-7	AIRGGGLTYEQY
TRBV7-3	-	TRBJ2-3	ASSLNSLATDTQY
TRBV2	-	TRBJ2-2	ASSELGAQNTGELF
TRBV5-6	TRBD1	TRBJ2-3	ASTFGDRDSSDTQY
TRBV3-1/TRBV3-2	TRBD2	TRBJ2-1	ASSHSERGAYNEQF
TRBV24-1	TRBD2	TRBJ2-1	ATSDLMGGNEQF
TRBV14	-	TRBJ2-1	ASSQEWRGLLYNEQF
TRBV11-3	-	TRBJ2-2	ASSDRETGELF
TRBV5-4	-	TRBJ1-2	ASLRAGANNYGYT
TRBV27	TRBD1	TRBJ1-6	ASSGLPGQSNSPLH
TRBV5-1	TRBD2	TRBJ2-7	ASSPVGGGDYEQY
TRBV12-5	-	TRBJ1-3	ASGLVVTRSPLAGNTIY
TRBV4-3	-	TRBJ2-2	ASSRATSRTGELF
TRBV4-1	-	TRBJ1-3	ASSLPRDTSGNTIY
TRBV6-4	TRBD2	TRBJ2-1	ASSDVRGGRDEQF
TRBV5-1	TRBD1	TRBJ1-2	ASSPGTGVLSLYGYT
TRBV3-1/TRBV3-2	-	TRBJ1-2	ASSQGGANYGYT
TRBV9	-	TRBJ2-1	ASSVGVREESEQF
TRBV5-1	-	TRBJ1-2	ASSTDKLGTRWADGYT
TRBV5-1	-	TRBJ2-5	ASSFGRLGLEKETQY
TRBV7-8	-	TRBJ2-7	ASSPRRVSYEQY
TRBV18	-	TRBJ1-1	ASSPPNGQNTEAF
TRBV24-1	TRBD1	TRBJ2-7	ATSGHSGTGTYEQY
TRBV12-5	TRBD1	TRBJ1-2	ASGLDTPGQGGYGYT
TRBV30	TRBD1	TRBJ1-2	AWSVTGGATGYT
TRBV9	-	TRBJ1-3	ASSDEDAGNTIY
TRBV10-3	TRBD1	TRBJ1-5	AISESGGSQPQH
TRBV19	TRBD1	TRBJ1-5	ASSLRQGAFNQPQH
TRBV6-5	-	TRBJ2-3	ASSSSGGGDTQY
TRBV28	-	TRBJ1-1	ASSLEINLPSLNTEAF
TRBV13	-	TRBJ2-1	ASSLERLSYNEQF